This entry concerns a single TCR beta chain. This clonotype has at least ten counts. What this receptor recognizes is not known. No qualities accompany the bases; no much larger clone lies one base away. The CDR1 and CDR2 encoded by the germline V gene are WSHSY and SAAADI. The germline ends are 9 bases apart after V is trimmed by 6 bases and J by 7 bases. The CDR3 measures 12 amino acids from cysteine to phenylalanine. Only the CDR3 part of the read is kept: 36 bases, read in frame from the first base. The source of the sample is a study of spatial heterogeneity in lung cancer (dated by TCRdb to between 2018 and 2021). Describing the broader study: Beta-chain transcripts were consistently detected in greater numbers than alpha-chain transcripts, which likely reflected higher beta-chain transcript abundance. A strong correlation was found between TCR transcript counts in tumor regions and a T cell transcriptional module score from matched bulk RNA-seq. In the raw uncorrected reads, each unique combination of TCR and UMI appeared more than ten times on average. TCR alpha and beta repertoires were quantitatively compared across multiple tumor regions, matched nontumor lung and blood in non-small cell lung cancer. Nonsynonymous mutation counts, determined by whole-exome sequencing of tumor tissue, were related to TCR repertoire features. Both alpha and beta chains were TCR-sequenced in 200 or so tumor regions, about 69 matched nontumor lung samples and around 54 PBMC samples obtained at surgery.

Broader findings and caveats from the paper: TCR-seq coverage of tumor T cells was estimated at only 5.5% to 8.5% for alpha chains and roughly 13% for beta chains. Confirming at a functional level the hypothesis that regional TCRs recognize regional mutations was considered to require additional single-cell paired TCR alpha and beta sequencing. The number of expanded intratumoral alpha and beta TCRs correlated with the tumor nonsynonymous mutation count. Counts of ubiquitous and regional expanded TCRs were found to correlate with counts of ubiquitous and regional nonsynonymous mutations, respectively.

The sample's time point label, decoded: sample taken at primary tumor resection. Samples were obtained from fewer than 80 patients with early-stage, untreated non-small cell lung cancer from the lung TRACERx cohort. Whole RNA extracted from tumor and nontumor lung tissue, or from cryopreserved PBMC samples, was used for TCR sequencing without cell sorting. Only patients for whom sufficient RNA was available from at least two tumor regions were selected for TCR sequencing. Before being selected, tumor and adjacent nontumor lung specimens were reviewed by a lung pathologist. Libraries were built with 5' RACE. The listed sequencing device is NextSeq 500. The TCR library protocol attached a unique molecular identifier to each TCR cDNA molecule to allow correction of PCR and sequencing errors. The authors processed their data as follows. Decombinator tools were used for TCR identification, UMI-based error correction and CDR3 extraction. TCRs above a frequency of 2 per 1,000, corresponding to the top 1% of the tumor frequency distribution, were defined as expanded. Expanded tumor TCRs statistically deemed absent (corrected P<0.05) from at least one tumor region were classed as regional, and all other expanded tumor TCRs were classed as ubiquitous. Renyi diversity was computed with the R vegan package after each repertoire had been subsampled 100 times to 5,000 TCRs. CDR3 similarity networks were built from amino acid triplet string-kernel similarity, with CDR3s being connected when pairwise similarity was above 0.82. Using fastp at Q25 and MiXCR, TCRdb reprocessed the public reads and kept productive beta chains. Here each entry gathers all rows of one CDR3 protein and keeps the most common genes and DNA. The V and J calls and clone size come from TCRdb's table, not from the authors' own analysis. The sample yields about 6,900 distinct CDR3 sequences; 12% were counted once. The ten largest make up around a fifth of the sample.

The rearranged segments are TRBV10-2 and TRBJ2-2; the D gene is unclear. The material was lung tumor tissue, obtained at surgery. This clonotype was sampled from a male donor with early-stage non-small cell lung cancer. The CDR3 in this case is CASSPTLGELFF. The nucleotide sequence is TGCGCCAGCAGCCCCACTCTCGGGGAGCTGTTTTTT.